The 2 T cell receptor beta chains in this list originate from one sample, sequenced in a study of CD8 T cells in Susac syndrome. cDNA came from roughly 0.53 to 1 ug RNA primed by random hexamers. TCRdb reanalysed the immunoSEQ multiplex PCR reads using MiXCR and keeps one entry per CDR3 protein. The sample consists of 120,000 or so distinct CDR3 sequences, around 95% of them appearing once. The sequenced sample consisted of CD4+ T cells from PBMCs. All receptors come from a human donor in good health.

The V call is TRBV29-1, the J call TRBJ2-7, with 9 bases matching TRBD1. Trimming at V came to 3 bases and at J to 5 bases, leaving 5 bases not matched to a gene. CDR1 is SQVTM, CDR2 ANQGSEA, per germline. This CDR3 has 13 amino acids. The CDR3 loop reads CSVEGTGSHEQYF. The CDR3 DNA reads TGCAGCGTTGAGGGGACAGGGTCCCACGAGCAGTACTTC.

The count of this clonotype is one. This chain uses TRBV12-3 or TRBV12-4 with TRBJ2-7, with a weak D call TRBD2 (7 bases). Trimming pared 3 bases from V and 0 bases from J, leaving 9 bases between. This CDR3 has 14 amino acids. The CDR3 here is CASSFGGASYEQYF. CDR3 in DNA: TGTGCCAGCAGTTTTGGGGGGGCCTCCTACGAGCAGTACTTC.